This TCR beta chain came from a study of Tregs in tolerant kidney transplant recipients. Notes on the study in general: Changing PCR primers prevented nucleotide comparison between some patients' samples.

TCRdb keeps only in-frame clones here, not all; method: immunoSEQ multiplex PCR. The repertoire includes nearly 50,000 clones, over 85% of them detected once, and 15% to 18% sits in the top ten. This clone is medium-sized. Its antigen is unidentified. The germline CDR1 and CDR2 sequences are MGHRA and YSYEKL. This CDR3 comprises 17 residues. Trimming shortened V by 7 bases and J by 0 bases, and 19 bases separated the two germline ends. Mixed chimerism was transient after nonmyeloablative marrow transplants from related graft donors. The rearrangement joins TRBV4-1 to TRBJ2-1; D may be TRBD1 (6 bases). This TCR was recovered from a human patient who received a combined kidney and bone marrow transplant. Part of the T cell pool may stem from the graft donor. The sequencing here drew on CD8+ T cells from blood (PBMCs), taken 12 months after the transplant. In DNA, the CDR3 is TGCGCCAGCACACCCCTGGGGGCCCAGAGCTCCTACAATGAGCAGTTCTTC. Encoded protein: CASTPLGAQSSYNEQFF.